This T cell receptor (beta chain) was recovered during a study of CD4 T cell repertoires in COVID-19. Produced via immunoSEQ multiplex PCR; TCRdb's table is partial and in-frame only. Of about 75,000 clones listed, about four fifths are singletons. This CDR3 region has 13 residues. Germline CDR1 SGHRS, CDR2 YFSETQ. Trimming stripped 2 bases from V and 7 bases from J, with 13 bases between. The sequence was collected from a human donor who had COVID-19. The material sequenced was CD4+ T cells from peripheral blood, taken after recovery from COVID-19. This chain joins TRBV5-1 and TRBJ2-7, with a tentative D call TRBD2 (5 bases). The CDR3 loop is CASSFNSGSEQYF. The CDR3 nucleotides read TGCGCCAGCAGCTTCAATTCGGGGAGTGAGCAGTACTTC.